These 28 T cell receptor beta chains were sequenced from one sample in a study of control samples from healthy donors and cancer patients. Repertoires were generated with immunoSEQ multiplex PCR, while TCRdb's copy carries only in-frame clones and drops some. Altogether 130,000 to 150,000 clones are present, approximately 92% being singletons, with the ten largest covering around 11%. The sample consisted of blood. All receptors derive from a man aged 30-40 years in good health.

The chain has TRBV18 and TRBJ2-3; D gene ambiguous. Germline V lookup: CDR1 KGHSH, CDR2 LQKENI. V lost 3 bases, J lost 0 bases, and 13 bases lay in between. The CDR3 consists of 16 residues. CDR3 nucleotide sequence: TGTGCCAGCTCACCCCCCATCAGAGCTAGCACAGATACGCAGTATTTT. Its protein product is CASSPPIRASTDTQYF.

V usage is TRBV10-3 and J usage is TRBJ1-2; 9 bases align to TRBD1. J lost 8 bases, V lost 7 bases, and 14 bases had no gene match. Germline values: CDR1 ENHRY, CDR2 SYGVKD. This CDR3 has 15 amino acids. CDR3 sequence: CAINKGQGGSSGYTF. The CDR3 DNA follows: TGTGCCATCAATAAGGGACAGGGCGGTTCCAGCGGCTACACCTTC.

V gene TRBV11-2 combines with J gene TRBJ2-7; the match to TRBD1 covers 9 bases. V gave up 4 bases and J gave up 6 bases; unmatched junction bases: 7. The CDR3 has 14 residues. CDR1 SGHAT and CDR2 FQNNGV come from the germline V gene. CDR3 in amino acids: CASSSIQGAREQYF. As DNA, the CDR3 is TGTGCCAGCAGCTCAATACAGGGGGCGCGCGAGCAGTACTTC.

The chain links TRBV15 to TRBJ1-4; D might be TRBD1 (5 bases). The length of the CDR3 is 13 residues. Trimming took off 5 bases at V and 4 bases at J, with 8 bases between the two ends. The germline V gene encodes CDR1 LNHNV and CDR2 YYDKDF (reference sequence). The CDR3 nucleotides are TGTGCCACCAGCGGCAGGGTTAATGAAAAACTGTTTTTT. This codes for CATSGRVNEKLFF.

The genes are TRBV27 and TRBJ2-7; D is possibly TRBD1 (6 bases). In germline, CDR1 is MNHEY, CDR2 SMNVEV (reference sequence). CDR3 length equals 13 residues. Trimming left V 8 bases short and J 2 bases short, with 13 bases between. The CDR3 protein is CASRLRTAYEQYF. The CDR3 DNA reads as TGTGCCAGCCGATTGCGGACAGCCTACGAGCAGTACTTC.

The gene calls are TRBV7-2 and TRBJ1-1; 12 bases line up with TRBD1. The V segment lost 3 bases and the J segment 10 bases; nucleotides outside the gene matches: 9. Germline V gene sequence: CDR1 SGHTA, CDR2 FQGNSA. CDR3 size: 15 residues. The CDR3 DNA reads as TGTGCCAGCAGCTTCGACGGGACAGGGGGCCGGGTAGCTTTCTTT. It translates to CASSFDGTGGRVAFF.

The chain is built from TRBV19 and TRBJ1-2; D may be TRBD1 (5 bases). Germline lookup yields CDR1 LNHDA and CDR2 SQIVND (reference sequence). This CDR3 is 14 amino acids long. Trimming shortened V by 8 bases and J by 6 bases, and 19 bases separated the two germline ends. CDR3 in amino acids: CASAREGLGDGYTF. The DNA for the CDR3 is TGTGCCAGTGCCAGGGAGGGGCTAGGAGATGGCTACACCTTC.

The J gene is TRBJ1-1, the V gene TRBV30, with a weak D call TRBD1 (6 bases). CDR1 and CDR2 (germline): GTSNPN, SVGIG (reference sequence). The CDR3 sequence is 14 residues long. The V and J ends lost 1 base and 1 base respectively, with 10 bases between them. CDR3 in DNA: TGTGCCTGGAGTGCGACAGGAAAGAACACTGAAGCTTTCTTT. It is translated as CAWSATGKNTEAFF.

The chain is built from TRBV24-1 and TRBJ2-1; 9 bases map to TRBD1. The CDR3 is made up of 13 amino acids. The V segment lost 4 bases and the J segment 12 bases; nucleotides outside the gene matches: 6. Per germline, CDR1 KGHDR and CDR2 SFDVKD. The CDR3 protein is CATSEAGGQGQFF. Written as DNA, the CDR3 is TGTGCCACCAGTGAAGCAGGGGGACAGGGGCAGTTCTTC.

The genes are TRBV9 and TRBJ2-5; no clear D gene. The germline V gene encodes CDR1 SGDLS and CDR2 YYNGEE. The CDR3 runs 13 residues. V was trimmed by 0 bases and J by 4 bases, leaving 7 bases between them. The CDR3 nucleotides are TGTGCCAGCAGCGTAGGGGTGCGAGAGACCCAGTACTTC. This translates into CASSVGVRETQYF.

The count of this clone is one. V gene TRBV6-4 combines with J gene TRBJ2-2; the D call may be TRBD1 or TRBD2 (5 bases each). Between the trimmed V and J ends, which lost 5 bases and 6 bases, there was a span of 19 bases. Germline CDR1 is MRHNA and CDR2 is SNTAGT. The CDR3 spans 16 residues. In DNA form, the CDR3 reads TGTGCCAGCAGTCGGGCAGACTCTAGGGACGCCGGGGAGCTGTTTTTT. Its translation is CASSRADSRDAGELFF.

The chain couples TRBV19 to TRBJ1-4, with 8 positions matching TRBD1. CDR1 LNHDA and CDR2 SQIVND come from the germline V gene (reference sequence). With V trimmed by 9 bases and J by 8 bases, 8 bases remained unmatched. The CDR3 covers 13 residues. The CDR3 sequence: CASTQGGKEKLFF. CDR3 nucleotides: TGTGCCAGCACACAGGGGGGTAAAGAAAAACTGTTTTTT.

The gene calls are TRBV9 and TRBJ2-7, with TRBD2 matching over 12 bases. This CDR3 has 16 residues. With V trimmed by 3 bases and J by 5 bases, 9 bases remained unmatched. The germline gives CDR1 SGDLS, CDR2 YYNGEE. The CDR3 region has the DNA TGTGCCAGCAGCGGGACTAGCGGGGATAGGGTCCACGAGCAGTACTTC. This codes for CASSGTSGDRVHEQYF.

The chain uses TRBV7-8 and TRBJ2-7; no clear D. The CDR3 is 13 residues long. From germline, CDR1 is SGHVS and CDR2 FQNEAQ. With 2 bases removed from V and 7 bases from J, the gap between germline ends came to 12 bases. The CDR3 here is CASSLTDWGEQYF. The CDR3 coding sequence is TGTGCCAGCAGCTTAACTGATTGGGGAGAGCAGTACTTC.

The chain employs TRBV28 and TRBJ2-3; 12 bases line up with TRBD1. Per germline, CDR1 MDHEN and CDR2 SYDVKM. CDR3 length equals 18 residues. V trimming: 6 bases; J trimming: 2 bases; junction bases outside the gene matches: 12. As DNA, the CDR3 is TGTGCCAGCAGCCGGCTGGGACAGGGGGCCTACGACACAGATACGCAGTATTTT. Amino acids: CASSRLGQGAYDTDTQYF.

The chain combines TRBV7-8 with TRBJ2-1; 13 nucleotides align to TRBD2. Germline V gene sequence: CDR1 SGHVS, CDR2 FQNEAQ. CDR3 size: 15 residues. Trimming at V came to 6 bases and at J to 4 bases, leaving 3 bases not matched to a gene. This chain's CDR3 is CASSWTSGRYNEQFF. The CDR3 region has the DNA TGTGCCAGCAGTTGGACTAGCGGGAGATACAATGAGCAGTTCTTC.

This sequence joins TRBV7-6 and TRBJ1-5; no definite D call. CDR3 size: 19 residues. Germline CDR1 reads SGHVS; CDR2 reads FNYEAQ. V lost 11 bases, J lost 0 bases, and 29 bases lay in between. The CDR3 bases are TGTGCCTGCCAAAATTCCCGGGATACGAATTTGCGTAGCAATCAGCCCCAGCATTTT. Translation gives CACQNSRDTNLRSNQPQHF.

The chain recombines TRBV5-4 with TRBJ2-2; D is possibly TRBD1 (6 bases). Germline assignment: CDR1 SGHNT and CDR2 YYREEE (reference sequence). This CDR3 comprises 16 residues. With 0 bases removed from V and 7 bases from J, the gap between germline ends came to 16 bases. As DNA, the CDR3 is TGTGCCAGCAGCTTGGAGGGACAAAACATTGGCGGGGAGCTGTTTTTT. This translates into CASSLEGQNIGGELFF.

The chain links TRBV6-5 to TRBJ1-1; D is unresolved. Trimming removed 7 bases from V and 4 bases from J, with 4 bases in between. CDR3 length: 10 residues. From germline, CDR1 is MNHEY and CDR2 SVGAGI. CDR3 DNA: TGTGCCAGCATCGGCACTGAAGCTTTCTTT. This gives the protein CASIGTEAFF.

This clone was picked up a small number of times. The chain couples TRBV7-9 to TRBJ2-7; D unclear. Looked up from germline, CDR1 is SEHNR and CDR2 is FQNEAQ (reference sequence). CDR3 length: 13 amino acids. The germline V and J ends were trimmed by 1 base and 1 base, with 5 bases remaining between them. The CDR3 sequence: CASSLVWSYEQYF. For the CDR3, the DNA is TGTGCCAGCAGCTTAGTTTGGTCCTACGAGCAGTACTTC.

The V gene is TRBV5-8, the J gene TRBJ2-7, with 12 bases fitting TRBD2. The CDR3 runs to 15 residues. The V segment lost 5 bases and the J segment 4 bases; nucleotides outside the gene matches: 7. Germline CDR1 reads SGHTS; CDR2 reads YDEGEE. The CDR3 nucleotides read TGTGCCAGCAGTCACAGACTAGCGGGAGTTTACGAGCAGTACTTC. Its translation is CASSHRLAGVYEQYF.

The gene calls are TRBV6-2 or TRBV6-3 and TRBJ2-1; D not resolved. In germline, CDR1 is MNHEY, CDR2 SVGEGT. V was shortened by 5 bases and J by 9 bases, with 14 bases between the two germline ends. This CDR3 has 13 residues. The DNA for the CDR3 is TGTGCCAGCAGTGGTAAGGGTGGTATTGAGCAGTTCTTC. This gives the protein CASSGKGGIEQFF.

V and J are TRBV7-3 and TRBJ2-5; the D gene is possibly TRBD2 (5 bases). Trimming took 2 bases from V and 0 from J, leaving 13 bases between them. Germline CDR1 is SGHTA and CDR2 is FQGTGA. This CDR3 comprises 16 residues. The CDR3 here is CASSLSWGADQETQYF. CDR3 nucleotides: TGTGCCAGCAGCTTATCTTGGGGAGCCGACCAAGAGACCCAGTACTTC.

CDR3: CASSQEVTSGPYNEQFF. The CDR3 bases are TGCGCCAGCAGCCAAGAGGTTACTAGCGGGCCTTACAATGAGCAGTTCTTC. J is TRBJ2-1 and V is TRBV4-1; 9 nucleotides match TRBD2. Trimming cost V 0 bases and J 4 bases; bases outside gene matches: 7. Germline V lookup: CDR1 MGHRA, CDR2 YSYEKL. This CDR3 is 17 amino acids long.

On this clone itself: This specimen includes other DNA sequences encoding the same CDR3. The chain uses TRBV9 and TRBJ2-3; no clear D. Germline V gene sequence: CDR1 SGDLS, CDR2 YYNGEE. The CDR3 has 14 amino acids. The germline V and J ends were trimmed by 0 bases and 0 bases, with 5 bases remaining between them. CDR3 nucleotide sequence: TGTGCCAGCAGCGTAGATGGCAGCACAGATACGCAGTATTTT. Encoded protein: CASSVDGSTDTQYF.

This rearrangement joins TRBV6-4 to TRBJ1-5, with D hard to call. CDR1 MRHNA and CDR2 SNTAGT come from the germline V gene. V was trimmed by 0 bases and J by 4 bases, leaving 7 bases between them. This CDR3 spans 14 amino acids. The CDR3 sequence is CASSDSATNQPQHF. The CDR3 region has the DNA TGTGCCAGCAGTGACTCAGCTACGAATCAGCCCCAGCATTTT.

This clone appeared a single time. The chain joins TRBV3-1 (or the pseudogene TRBV3-2) to TRBJ2-1, with 12 bases aligning to TRBD2. J gave up 4 bases and V 2 bases, and 6 bases lay outside the gene matches. Germline V gene lookup returns CDR1 LGHDT and CDR2 YNNKEL (reference sequence). The CDR3 is 17 amino acids. For the CDR3, the DNA is TGTGCCAGCAGCCAACTAGCGGGAGGGCCACGGTACAATGAGCAGTTCTTC. Translated, it gives CASSQLAGGPRYNEQFF.

The J gene is TRBJ2-5, the V gene TRBV3-1 (or the pseudogene TRBV3-2); 13 positions agree with TRBD2. Germline V gene lookup returns CDR1 LGHDT and CDR2 YNNKEL (reference sequence). J gave up 0 bases and V 1 base, and 2 bases lay outside the gene matches. The CDR3 has 17 amino acids. As DNA, the CDR3 is TGTGCCAGCAGCCAAGGGACTAGCGGGAGTCACCAAGAGACCCAGTACTTC. Translation gives CASSQGTSGSHQETQYF.